This T cell receptor beta chain comes out of a study of OX40 agonist ivuxolimab in advanced cancers. For the study in its entirety: Ivuxolimab was an agonistic, fully human IgG2 monoclonal antibody directed against OX40 (CD134), a costimulatory receptor. Patients were allowed to have had prior anti-PD-1, anti-PD-L1 or anti-CTLA-4 therapy, and more than 30% of the dose-escalation patients had previously received checkpoint inhibitors. Partial responses occurred in three dose-escalation patients: two with cutaneous melanoma and one with hepatocellular carcinoma. The purpose of peripheral TCRbeta sequencing was to test whether ivuxolimab changed TCR sequence diversity and led to clonal T-cell expansion. The paper reports the monotherapy dose-escalation portion (N of about 54 patients) of the phase I ivuxolimab trial. In the dose-escalation cohort, approximately 82% of patients were male, and the mean age was around 60 years, with a range of roughly 23 to 85. Of the roughly 52 dose-escalation patients, hepatocellular carcinoma was present in some 19, melanoma in roughly 15, renal cell carcinoma in 9 and head and neck cancer in 9. Intravenous ivuxolimab was administered to patients every 2 weeks at six dose levels: 0.01, 0.1, 0.3, 1.5, 3 and 10 mg/kg.

The CDR3 runs 13 residues from the cysteine to the phenylalanine. CDR3 DNA only is kept here, 39 bases in frame from base 1. Trimming takes 9 bases off V and 8 bases off J; junction bases not matched to a gene: 9. The germline V gene sets CDR1 to MNHNS and CDR2 to SASEGT. The trial excluded patients who had a history of autoimmune disease or who were on systemic immunosuppression. Peripheral blood for TCR sequencing was collected from all dose cohorts at baseline, on cycle 4 day 1, and on cycle 7 day 1. The samples were taken from a phase I, first-in-human, multicenter, open-label dose-escalation trial of ivuxolimab. Adults with locally advanced or metastatic head and neck squamous cell, hepatocellular, melanoma or renal cell carcinoma were enrolled in the trial. CD4+ and CD8+ T cells were sorted separately from peripheral blood before TCR sequencing. To sequence the TCRbeta CDR3 region, genomic DNA was isolated from the sorted cells. The immunoSEQ Assay was used for sequencing of TCRbeta CDR3 regions. TCRdb carries this immuneACCESS record with in-frame sequences only. Its versions omit some clonotypes, under half of them owing to an unresolved V gene in the studies checked, with the rest unexplained. Across this sample there are approximately 68,000 clones, with roughly 86% seen only once. The ten largest make up 0.75% to 0.85% of the sample.

Concerning this clone itself: Its antigen is unknown. Base-call qualities are not available, and no considerably larger clone is one nucleotide away.

Points the paper makes about the study in general: At doses of 0.1 to 3.0 mg/kg, clonal expansion of both CD4+ and CD8+ blood T cells was observed from baseline to week 6. After ivuxolimab, expanded clones were on average more numerous among CD8+ T cells than among CD4+ T cells. Antigen specificity was not determined for the clonally expanded peripheral T cells. Low levels of normalized T-cell clonal expansion were also seen in some patients who did not respond. In the 0.1-3.0 mg/kg groups, partial responders had among the lowest normalized peripheral clonal expansion, particularly in CD8+ T cells.

The origin of this receptor is an adult with an advanced solid tumor such as melanoma, head and neck, liver or kidney cancer. The chain couples TRBV6-1 to TRBJ1-4; a stretch of 7 junction bases matches TRBD1. The material was CD4+ or CD8+ T cells sorted from blood, obtained in a trial of the OX40 agonist ivuxolimab. CDR3 protein: CASLRQGVEKLFF. The nucleotides read TGTGCCAGTCTAAGACAGGGTGTCGAAAAACTGTTTTTT.